These T cell receptor beta chains were read from a single sample in a study of CD8+ T cells in alopecia areata. Method: immunoSEQ multiplex PCR; TCRdb's copy keeps in-frame clones and lacks some. Here the sample spans about 200,000 clones, approximately 60% being singletons. The specimen was CD4+ T cells sorted from blood, collected at week 4, from a patient treated with tofacitinib. The source of these receptors is a human donor with alopecia areata. The CDR3 runs from the conserved cysteine through the conserved F or W.

J gene | V gene | CDR3 protein
TRBJ2-5 | TRBV5-4 | CASSLDGGARLTQYF
TRBJ1-5 | TRBV29-1 | CSVAWVDTQPQHF
TRBJ2-3 | TRBV5-1 | CASSRDRGLDTQYF
TRBJ1-2 | TRBV6-4 | CASSAGTGYGYTF
TRBJ2-3 | TRBV5-1 | CASSSVGAAQTDTQYF
TRBJ2-2 | TRBV5-1 | CASSLGQTNTGELFF
TRBJ1-1 | TRBV10-3 | CAISDVPKGHTEAFF
TRBJ1-4 | TRBV30 | CAWRDYANYGLFF
TRBJ1-1 | TRBV29-1 | CSVDRGGTEAFF
TRBJ2-4 | TRBV7-2 | CASSLDSRDRGRTVDF
TRBJ2-5 | TRBV28 | CASSLHRPPRTQYF
TRBJ2-2 | TRBV7-2 | CASSPRAGGAGELFF
TRBJ2-1 | TRBV7-9 | CASSFRRGGTYNEQFF
TRBJ1-2 | TRBV30 | CAWSDEIRVSYGYTF
TRBJ1-1 | TRBV2 | CASRSVAEAFF
TRBJ1-4 | TRBV29-1 | CSGGGGTNEKLFF
TRBJ2-1 | TRBV4-3 | CASSQFTRGGEQFF
TRBJ1-6 | TRBV9 | CASGRARGNSPLHF
TRBJ1-4 | TRBV29-1 | CSVEPEGEKLFF
TRBJ1-5 | TRBV15 | CATSRATGVNQPQHF
TRBJ2-4 | TRBV18 | CASSPPSLAKNIQYF
TRBJ1-3 | TRBV29-1 | CSVGALGSGNTIYF
TRBJ2-1 | TRBV2 | CASSLGLAGVGEQFF
TRBJ1-2 | TRBV30 | CAWTHRQDESGYTF
TRBJ1-5 | TRBV4-2 | CASSYPYSNQPQHF
TRBJ1-1 | TRBV5-4 | CASSASGSIDTEAFF